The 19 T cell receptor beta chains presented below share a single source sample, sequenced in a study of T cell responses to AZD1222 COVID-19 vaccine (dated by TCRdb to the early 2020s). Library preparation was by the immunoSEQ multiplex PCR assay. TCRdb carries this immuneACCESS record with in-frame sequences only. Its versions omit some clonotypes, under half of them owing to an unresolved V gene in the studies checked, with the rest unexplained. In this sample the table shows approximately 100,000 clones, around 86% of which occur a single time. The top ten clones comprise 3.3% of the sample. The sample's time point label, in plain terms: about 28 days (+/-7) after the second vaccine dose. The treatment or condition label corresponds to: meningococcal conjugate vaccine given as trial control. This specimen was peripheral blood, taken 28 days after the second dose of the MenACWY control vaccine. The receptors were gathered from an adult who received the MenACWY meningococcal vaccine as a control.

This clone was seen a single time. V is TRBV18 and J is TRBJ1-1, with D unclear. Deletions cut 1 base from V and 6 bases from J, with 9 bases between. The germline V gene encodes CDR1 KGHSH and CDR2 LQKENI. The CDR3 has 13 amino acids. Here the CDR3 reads CASSPRREPEAFF. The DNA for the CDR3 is TGTGCCAGCTCACCACGGAGGGAACCTGAAGCTTTCTTT.

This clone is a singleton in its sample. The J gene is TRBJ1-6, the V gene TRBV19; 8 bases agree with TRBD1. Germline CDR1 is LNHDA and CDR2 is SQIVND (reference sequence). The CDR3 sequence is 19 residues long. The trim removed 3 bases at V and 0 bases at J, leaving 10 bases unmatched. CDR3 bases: TGTGCCAGTAGTATCGCTCAGGGGGCGCGGGGCTCCTATAATTCACCCCTCCACTTT. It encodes CASSIAQGARGSYNSPLHF.

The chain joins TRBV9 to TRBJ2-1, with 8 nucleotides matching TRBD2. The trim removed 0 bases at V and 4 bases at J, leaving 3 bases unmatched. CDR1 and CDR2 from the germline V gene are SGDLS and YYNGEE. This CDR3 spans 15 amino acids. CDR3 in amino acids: CASSVAGGTYNEQFF. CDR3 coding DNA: TGTGCCAGCAGCGTAGCGGGGGGGACATACAATGAGCAGTTCTTC.

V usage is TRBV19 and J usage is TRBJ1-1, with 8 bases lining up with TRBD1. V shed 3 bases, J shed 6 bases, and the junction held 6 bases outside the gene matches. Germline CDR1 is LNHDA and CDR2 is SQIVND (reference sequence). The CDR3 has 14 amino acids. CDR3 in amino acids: CASSITGGISEAFF. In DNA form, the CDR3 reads TGTGCCAGTAGTATTACAGGGGGGATATCTGAAGCTTTCTTT.

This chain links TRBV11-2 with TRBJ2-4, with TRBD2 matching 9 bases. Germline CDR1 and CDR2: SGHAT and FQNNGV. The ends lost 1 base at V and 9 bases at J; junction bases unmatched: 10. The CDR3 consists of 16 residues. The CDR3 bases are TGTGCCAGCAGCTTAGTGGCGGGACTAGCATCAAGCATTCAGTACTTC. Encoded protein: CASSLVAGLASSIQYF.

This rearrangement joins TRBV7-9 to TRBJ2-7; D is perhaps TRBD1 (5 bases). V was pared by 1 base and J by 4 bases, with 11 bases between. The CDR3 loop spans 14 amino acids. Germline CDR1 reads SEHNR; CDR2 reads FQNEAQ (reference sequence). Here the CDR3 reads CASSLEQDSYEQYF. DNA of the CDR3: TGTGCCAGCAGCTTAGAACAGGATTCTTACGAGCAGTACTTC.

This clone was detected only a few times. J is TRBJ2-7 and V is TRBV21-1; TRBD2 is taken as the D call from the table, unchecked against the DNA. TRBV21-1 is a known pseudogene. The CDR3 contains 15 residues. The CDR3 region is CASTSLAGGLLRQYF. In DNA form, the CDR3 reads TGTGCCAGCACCTCACTAGCGGGGGGGCTTCTAAGGCAGTACTTC.

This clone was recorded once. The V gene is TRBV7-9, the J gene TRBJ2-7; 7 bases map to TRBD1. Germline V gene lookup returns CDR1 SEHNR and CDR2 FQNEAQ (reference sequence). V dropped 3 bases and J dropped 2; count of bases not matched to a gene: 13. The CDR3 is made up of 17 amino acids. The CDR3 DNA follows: TGTGCCAGCAGCTTTGGGGTGGACAGGCTGGCACCCTACGAGCAGTACTTC. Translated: CASSFGVDRLAPYEQYF.

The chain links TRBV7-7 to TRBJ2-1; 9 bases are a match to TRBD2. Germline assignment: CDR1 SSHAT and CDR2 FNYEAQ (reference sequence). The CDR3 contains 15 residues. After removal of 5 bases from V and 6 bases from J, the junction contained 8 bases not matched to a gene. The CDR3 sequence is CASSRQAGGINEQFF. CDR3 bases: TGTGCCAGCAGCCGCCAGGCGGGGGGGATCAATGAGCAGTTCTTC.

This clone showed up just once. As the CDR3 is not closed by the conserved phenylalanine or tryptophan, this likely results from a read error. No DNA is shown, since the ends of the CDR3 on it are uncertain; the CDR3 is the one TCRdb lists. This CDR3 is CASSKPYLRDT. The V and J genes are TRBV21-1 and TRBJ2-7; TRBD1, as called in the table, went unchecked against the DNA. TRBV21-1 is described as a pseudogene. The CDR3 extends over 11 residues, inclusive of both ends.

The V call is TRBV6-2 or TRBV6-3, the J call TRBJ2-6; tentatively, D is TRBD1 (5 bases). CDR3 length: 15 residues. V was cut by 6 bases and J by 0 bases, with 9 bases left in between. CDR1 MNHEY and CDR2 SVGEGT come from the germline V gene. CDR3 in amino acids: CASSSDSSGANVLTF. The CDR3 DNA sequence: TGTGCCAGCAGCTCAGACAGCTCTGGGGCCAACGTCCTGACTTTC.

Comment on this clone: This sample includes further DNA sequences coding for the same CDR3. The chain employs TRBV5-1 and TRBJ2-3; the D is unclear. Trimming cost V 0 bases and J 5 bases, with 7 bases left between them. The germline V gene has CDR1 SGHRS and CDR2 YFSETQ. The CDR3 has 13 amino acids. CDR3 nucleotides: TGCGCCAGCAGCTTGGCCGGTGAAGATACGCAGTATTTT. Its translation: CASSLAGEDTQYF.

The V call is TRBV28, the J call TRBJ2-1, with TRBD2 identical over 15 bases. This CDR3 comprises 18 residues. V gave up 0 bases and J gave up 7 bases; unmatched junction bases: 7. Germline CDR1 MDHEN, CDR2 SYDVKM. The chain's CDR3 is CASSLWQGLAGGQNEQFF. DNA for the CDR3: TGTGCCAGCAGTTTATGGCAAGGACTAGCGGGGGGGCAAAATGAGCAGTTCTTC.

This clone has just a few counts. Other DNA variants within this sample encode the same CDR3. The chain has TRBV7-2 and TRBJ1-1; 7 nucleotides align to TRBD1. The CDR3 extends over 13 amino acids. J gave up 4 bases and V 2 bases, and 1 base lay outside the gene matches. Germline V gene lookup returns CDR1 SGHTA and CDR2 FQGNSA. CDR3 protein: CASSLQGGTEAFF. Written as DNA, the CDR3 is TGTGCCAGCAGCTTACAGGGGGGCACTGAAGCTTTCTTT.

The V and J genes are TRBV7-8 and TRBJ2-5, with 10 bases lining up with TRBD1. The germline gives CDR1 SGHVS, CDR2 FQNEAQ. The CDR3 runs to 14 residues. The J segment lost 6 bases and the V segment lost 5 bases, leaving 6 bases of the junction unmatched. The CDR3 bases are TGTGCCAGCAGCGAGACAGGGGGCAGGAAGACCCAGTACTTC. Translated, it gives CASSETGGRKTQYF.

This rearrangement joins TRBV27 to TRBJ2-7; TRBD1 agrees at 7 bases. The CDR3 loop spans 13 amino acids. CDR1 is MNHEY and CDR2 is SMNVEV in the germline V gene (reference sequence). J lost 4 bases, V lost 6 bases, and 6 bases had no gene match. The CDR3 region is CASRLGTAYEQYF. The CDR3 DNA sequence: TGTGCCAGCAGACTCGGGACAGCATACGAGCAGTACTTC.

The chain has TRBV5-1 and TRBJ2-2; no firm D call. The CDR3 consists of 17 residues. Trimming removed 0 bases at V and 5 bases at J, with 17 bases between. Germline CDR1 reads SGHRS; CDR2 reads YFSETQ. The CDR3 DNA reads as TGCGCCAGCAGCTTGGAAGACGACAATCCGGTTACCGGGGAGCTGTTTTTT. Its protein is CASSLEDDNPVTGELFF. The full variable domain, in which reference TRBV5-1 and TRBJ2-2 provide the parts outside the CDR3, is KAGVTQTPRYLIKTRGQQVTLSCSPISGHRSVSWYQQTPGQGLQFLFEYFSETQRNKGNFPGRFSGRQFSNSRSEMNVSTLELGDSALYLCASSLEDDNPVTGELFFGEGSRLTVL.

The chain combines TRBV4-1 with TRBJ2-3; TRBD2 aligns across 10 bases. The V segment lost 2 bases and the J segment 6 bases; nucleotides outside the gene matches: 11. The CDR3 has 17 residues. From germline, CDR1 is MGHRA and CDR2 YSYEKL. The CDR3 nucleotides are TGCGCCAGCAGCCAAACCGGCACTAGCGGGGCCTTCGATACGCAGTATTTT. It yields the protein CASSQTGTSGAFDTQYF.

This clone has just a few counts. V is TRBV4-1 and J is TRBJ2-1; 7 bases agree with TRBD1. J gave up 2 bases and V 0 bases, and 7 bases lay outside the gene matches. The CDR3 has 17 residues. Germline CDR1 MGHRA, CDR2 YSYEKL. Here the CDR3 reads CASSQDRGLRPYNEQFF. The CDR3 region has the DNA TGCGCCAGCAGCCAAGATAGGGGGCTTCGTCCCTACAATGAGCAGTTCTTC.